One T cell receptor beta chain is described in this entry. This CDR3 has 15 amino acids. Germline CDR1 is MNHNY and CDR2 is SVGAGI (reference sequence). The V end was cut by 6 bases, the J end by 4 bases, with 18 bases between. This sample was taken from a study of cytomegalovirus exposure and HLA in healthy donors. Data came from immunoSEQ multiplex PCR; TCRdb stores just in-frame clones and leaves some out. The profile shows tens of thousands of clones, approximately 88% of them singletons. The V gene is TRBV6-6, the J gene TRBJ1-2; tentative D call: TRBD1 (6 bases). Material for sequencing was PBMCs. This sequence was found in a woman aged 18-35 years in good health and CMV-seropositive. The CDR3: CASRPSQGRGYGYTF. The CDR3 bases are TGTGCCAGCAGACCAAGCCAGGGGCGCGGCTATGGCTACACCTTC.